This is a list of T cell receptor beta chains from one sample in a study of CD8 T cells in ankylosing spondylitis. TCRdb reprocessed the 5' RACE reads with MiXCR, giving one entry per CDR3 protein. The sample includes under 150,000 distinct CDR3 sequences, around 9.7% of them seen just once. The sequenced material came from blood, either unsorted or a sorted T cell fraction (not recorded which). The receptor source for this set is a male donor with ankylosing spondylitis or in good health (not recorded which). The CDR3 runs from the conserved cysteine through the conserved F or W. D genes are given only for firm matches. The size field is filled for only some rows; it gives once, few, many or a size class.

d_gene	j_gene	v_gene	len	abundance	CDR3aa	CDR3nt
-	TRBJ2-7	TRBV20-1	15	-	CSARDPPVGRFEQYF	TGCAGTGCTAGAGATCCTCCCGTAGGGAGGTTCGAGCAGTACTTC
-	TRBJ2-5	TRBV4-3	18	few	CASSHDRRGRQNQETQYF	TGCGCCAGCAGCCATGATCGCAGAGGGCGGCAAAATCAAGAGACCCAGTACTTC
TRBD1	TRBJ2-5	TRBV28	14	-	CASGDRVPRETQYF	TGTGCCAGCGGCGACAGGGTGCCCCGTGAGACCCAGTACTTC
-	TRBJ1-3	TRBV18	16	many	CASSPSATRTGNTIYF	TGTGCCAGCTCACCATCCGCGACACGGACTGGAAACACCATATATTTT
TRBD1	TRBJ2-4	TRBV24-1	15	many	CATSDSGTGGTSQYF	TGTGCCACCAGTGATTCCGGGACAGGGGGCACTAGTCAGTACTTC
-	TRBJ2-5	TRBV28	18	many	CASSPPTGFSGVRETQYF	TGTGCCAGCAGTCCCCCTACAGGGTTCTCGGGAGTCCGGGAGACCCAGTACTTC
-	TRBJ2-5	TRBV5-5	14	many	CASSLMVGVETQYF	TGTGCCAGCAGCTTAATGGTGGGCGTCGAGACCCAGTACTTC
-	TRBJ2-7	TRBV11-3	12	-	CASSLGVEKQYF	TGTGCCAGCAGCTTAGGAGTAGAGAAGCAGTACTTC
-	TRBJ2-3	TRBV11-2	14	many	CASSQRPSYDTQYF	TGTGCCAGCAGCCAGAGGCCTAGCTACGATACGCAGTATTTT
TRBD2	TRBJ2-3	TRBV29-1	13	few	CSAALARTDTQYF	TGCAGCGCCGCACTAGCGAGAACAGATACGCAGTATTTT
-	TRBJ2-1	TRBV19	13	-	CASSPRFPNEQFF	TGTGCCAGTAGTCCCAGATTCCCTAATGAGCAGTTCTTC
TRBD2	TRBJ2-1	TRBV5-1	16	many	CASSPTSASSYNEQFF	TGCGCCAGCAGCCCCACTAGCGCGAGCTCCTACAATGAGCAGTTCTTC
-	TRBJ1-1	TRBV5-5	14	few	CASSLDQANTEAFF	TGTGCCAGCAGCTTGGACCAGGCGAACACTGAAGCTTTCTTT
-	TRBJ1-3	TRBV29-1	13	many	CSVDTTGEGTIYF	TGCAGCGTCGACACAACAGGAGAAGGCACCATATATTTT
TRBD2	TRBJ2-3	TRBV4-2	20	-	CASSQASWREGPISTDTQYF	TGTGCCAGCAGCCAAGCGTCGTGGCGGGAGGGACCGATTAGCACAGATACGCAGTATTTT
-	TRBJ2-7	TRBV20-1	14	many	CSARDLRGSYEQYF	TGCAGTGCTAGAGATCTGAGGGGCTCCTACGAGCAGTACTTC
-	TRBJ1-2	TRBV7-9	15	-	CASSLSRARDYGYTF	TGTGCCAGCAGCTTATCAAGGGCTCGAGACTATGGCTACACCTTC
TRBD2	TRBJ2-1	TRBV20-1	15	-	CSARRGLAGMNEQFF	TGCAGCGCCCGCCGGGGGCTAGCGGGTATGAATGAGCAGTTCTTC
-	TRBJ2-5	TRBV7-6	13	few	CASSLVAFETQYF	TGTGCCAGCAGCTTAGTAGCGTTTGAGACCCAGTACTTC
TRBD2	TRBJ2-1	TRBV20-1	15	few	CSATRGLAGNNEQFF	TGCAGTGCTACCCGTGGTCTAGCGGGTAACAATGAGCAGTTCTTC
-	TRBJ2-1	TRBV20-1	11	many	CSASGGVLQFF	TGCAGTGCTTCCGGCGGCGTTTTGCAGTTCTTC
-	TRBJ2-3	TRBV6-2/TRBV6-3	17	many	CASSTRGLGGYTDTQYF	TGTGCCAGCAGTACTCGAGGACTAGGGGGTTACACAGATACGCAGTATTTT
TRBD2	TRBJ2-5	TRBV2	14	-	CASRERETIETQYF	TGTGCCAGCAGGGAGCGGGAGACAATAGAGACCCAGTACTTC
-	TRBJ1-3	TRBV12-3/TRBV12-4	13	medium-sized	CASSSSSGNTIYF	TGTGCCAGCAGTTCCTCTTCTGGAAACACCATATATTTT
TRBD1	TRBJ1-4	TRBV5-1	15	many	CASSLEGTGDEKLFF	TGCGCCAGCAGCTTGGAAGGGACAGGGGATGAAAAACTGTTTTTT
TRBD2	TRBJ2-5	TRBV5-5	15	-	CASSSVTSGQETQYF	TGTGCCAGCAGCTCAGTGACTAGCGGTCAAGAGACCCAGTACTTC
TRBD2	TRBJ2-7	TRBV4-2	18	few	CASSQDLAGGSNSYEQYF	TGTGCCAGCAGCCAAGATCTGGCGGGAGGATCGAACTCCTACGAGCAGTACTTC
TRBD1	TRBJ1-2	TRBV27	12	many	CASRLTGGGYTF	TGTGCCAGCAGGCTTACAGGGGGTGGCTACACCTTC
-	TRBJ1-1	TRBV6-5	16	-	CASSYKRGGSNTEAFF	TGTGCCAGCAGTTACAAGAGGGGAGGGAGCAACACTGAAGCTTTCTTT
-	TRBJ1-4	TRBV20-1	15	few	CSARADGWRGEKLFF	TGCAGTGCTAGAGCCGACGGGTGGAGGGGTGAAAAACTGTTTTTT
-	TRBJ2-7	TRBV20-1	15	many	CSARDGKGQRSEQYF	TGCAGTGCTAGAGATGGCAAAGGACAGCGATCCGAGCAGTACTTC
-	TRBJ1-2	TRBV20-1	14	many	CSSIHSGVGDGYTF	TGCAGTTCAATACACTCAGGGGTAGGAGATGGCTACACCTTC
TRBD2	TRBJ2-1	TRBV5-1	16	many	CASSLGGLAGVHEQFF	TGCGCCAGCAGCTTGGGAGGGCTAGCGGGAGTGCATGAGCAGTTCTTC
-	TRBJ2-1	TRBV25-1	20	many	CASSRNGPAHGRMSYNEQFF	TGTGCCAGCAGCCGAAACGGACCCGCCCACGGGCGAATGTCCTACAATGAGCAGTTCTTC
-	TRBJ2-7	TRBV12-3/TRBV12-4	16	many	CASSFKPGTATYEQYF	TGTGCCAGCAGTTTCAAACCCGGGACGGCAACCTACGAGCAGTACTTC
TRBD2	TRBJ2-7	TRBV4-1	15	many	CASSQVAAGPLEQYF	TGCGCCAGCAGCCAAGTAGCAGCGGGGCCTTTAGAGCAGTACTTC
-	TRBJ2-1	TRBV5-1	14	many	CASSLVPGWNEQFF	TGCGCCAGCAGCTTGGTACCGGGTTGGAATGAGCAGTTCTTC
TRBD2	TRBJ2-3	TRBV7-2	15	few	CASRLSGSVGDTQYF	TGTGCCAGCAGACTAAGCGGGAGCGTCGGAGATACGCAGTATTTT
TRBD2	TRBJ2-7	TRBV4-2	15	many	CASSPQLSGGYEQYF	TGTGCCAGCAGCCCCCAATTATCGGGAGGGTACGAGCAGTACTTC
-	TRBJ2-1	TRBV6-2/TRBV6-3	14	many	CASSSIRMSNEQFF	TGTGCCAGCAGTTCCATCAGGATGAGTAATGAGCAGTTCTTC
-	TRBJ2-1	TRBV6-8	12	many	CASSYPDNEQFF	TGTGCCAGCAGTTACCCAGATAATGAGCAGTTCTTC
-	TRBJ2-7	TRBV5-5	14	medium-sized	CASSLVTAAYEQYF	TGTGCCAGCAGCTTGGTGACCGCAGCCTACGAGCAGTACTTC
-	TRBJ2-1	TRBV20-1	13	many	CSARRRGGSEQFF	TGCAGTGCTAGGAGGAGGGGGGGGTCTGAGCAGTTCTTC
-	TRBJ1-1	TRBV5-1	15	many	CASSLVGSVNTEAFF	TGCGCCAGCAGCTTGGTAGGATCAGTGAACACTGAAGCTTTCTTT